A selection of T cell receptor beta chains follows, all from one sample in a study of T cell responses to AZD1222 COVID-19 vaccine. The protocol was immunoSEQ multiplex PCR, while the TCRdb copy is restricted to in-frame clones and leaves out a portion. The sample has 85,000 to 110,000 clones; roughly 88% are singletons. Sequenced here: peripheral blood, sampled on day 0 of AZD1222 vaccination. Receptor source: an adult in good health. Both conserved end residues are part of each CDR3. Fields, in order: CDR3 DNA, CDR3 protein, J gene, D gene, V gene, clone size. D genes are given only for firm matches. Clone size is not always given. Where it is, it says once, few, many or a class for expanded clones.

TGTGCCAGCAGTTCCGGGAGAACCGGGGAGCTGTTTTTT,CASSSGRTGELFF,TRBJ2-2,-,TRBV6-5,-
TGTGCCAGCAGTAAGGGACAGGGGGCGGGTGAGACCCAGTACTTC,CASSKGQGAGETQYF,TRBJ2-5,TRBD1,TRBV6-5,-
TGTGCCAGCAGCTTAGCGACATCCAACGAGCAGTACTTC,CASSLATSNEQYF,TRBJ2-7,-,TRBV11-3,-
TGTGCCAGCAGCTTAGTAGGGGGTAATGAAAAACTGTTTTTT,CASSLVGGNEKLFF,TRBJ1-4,-,TRBV7-8,-
TGTGCCAGCAGTATTAGGACGGGGGACACTGAAGCTTTCTTT,CASSIRTGDTEAFF,TRBJ1-1,-,TRBV6-2/TRBV6-3,-
TGTGCCAGCAGCTCACCTGTAGCGCGGGGCACCGGGGAGCTGTTTTTT,CASSSPVARGTGELFF,TRBJ2-2,-,TRBV11-2,once
TGTGCCAGTACCCCAGTTCTAGCCAAAAACATTCAGTACTTC,CASTPVLAKNIQYF,TRBJ2-4,-,TRBV19,-
TGTGCCAGCACCCCGGGACTAGCGGGGGGGCAGGGAGATACGCAGTATTTT,CASTPGLAGGQGDTQYF,TRBJ2-3,TRBD2,TRBV3-1/TRBV3-2,-
TGTGCCAGCAGGGGGGGGACGCAGGTGAACACTGAAGCTTTCTTT,CASRGGTQVNTEAFF,TRBJ1-1,-,TRBV21-1,-
TGTGCCAGCAGCCTAGGACAGAACACTGAAGCTTTCTTT,CASSLGQNTEAFF,TRBJ1-1,-,TRBV7-9,-
TGTGCCAGCAGCGTAGGAGGGAGCACTGAAGCTTTCTTT,CASSVGGSTEAFF,TRBJ1-1,-,TRBV9,-
TGTGCCAGTATGACGACAGGGGCTAGCAATCAGCCCCAGCATTTT,CASMTTGASNQPQHF,TRBJ1-5,TRBD1,TRBV19,-
TGTGCCAGCAGCAAAAAACAGGGGCCCTCCACCTACGAGCAGTACTTC,CASSKKQGPSTYEQYF,TRBJ2-7,-,TRBV21-1,-
TGCGCCAGCAGCTTGGACGGAAGGGAAGCTTTCTTT,CASSLDGREAFF,TRBJ1-1,-,TRBV5-1,-
TGTGCCAGTAGTAAGACTAGCGTGGGGATCTACAATGAGCAGTTCTTC,CASSKTSVGIYNEQFF,TRBJ2-1,TRBD2,TRBV19,-
TGCGCCAGCAGCCCGGGGACAGAAACGATGACCCTCCACTTT,CASSPGTETMTLHF,TRBJ1-6,TRBD1,TRBV5-1,-
TGTGCCAGCAGCCTACAGGGTTATGGCTACACCTTC,CASSLQGYGYTF,TRBJ1-2,-,TRBV28,few
TGCGCCAGCAGCTTGGGGCTCGGAGAGACCCAGTACTTC,CASSLGLGETQYF,TRBJ2-5,-,TRBV5-1,-
TGCAGTGCTAGTAGAGGGGCGGCGAACACTGAAGCTTTCTTT,CSASRGAANTEAFF,TRBJ1-1,-,TRBV20-1,-
TGTGCCAGCAGGACCCCGGGACAGGGGGCATATGGCTACACCTTC,CASRTPGQGAYGYTF,TRBJ1-2,TRBD1,TRBV6-5,-
TGTGCCAGCAGCTCCCCAGGGACCGTCTACGAGCAGTACTTC,CASSSPGTVYEQYF,TRBJ2-7,-,TRBV7-2,-
TGCGCCAGCAGCCTTACCGGGACAGGGGTTTCTGGAAACACCATATATTTT,CASSLTGTGVSGNTIYF,TRBJ1-3,TRBD1,TRBV4-1,-
TGTGCCAGCTCACTGTCAGGACAGGCAGACTATGGCTACACCTTC,CASSLSGQADYGYTF,TRBJ1-2,TRBD1,TRBV18,-
TGTGCCAGCAGCTTAGAGGGCGGCGAGACCCAGTACTTC,CASSLEGGETQYF,TRBJ2-5,-,TRBV5-4,once
TGTGCCAGCAGTTCTATCGGACAGGGGGGTGATGAAAAACTGTTTTTT,CASSSIGQGGDEKLFF,TRBJ1-4,TRBD1,TRBV28,-
TGTGCCAGCAGTGAAAAGTTTGGCTACACCTTC,CASSEKFGYTF,TRBJ1-2,-,TRBV12-3/TRBV12-4,-